These 11 T cell receptor beta chains share one sample of origin, sequenced in a study of shared T cell receptors in the human thymus. Assay used: immunoSEQ multiplex PCR; TCRdb lists only in-frame clones, some missing. The sample contains about 380,000 clones, 95% of which appear only once. Sample: thymocytes. The receptors originated from a human donor.

This chain uses TRBV5-1 with TRBJ2-2; 10 nucleotides line up with TRBD2. Trimming at V came to 3 bases and at J to 4 bases, leaving 3 bases not matched to a gene. There are 15 residues in the CDR3. The germline CDR1 and CDR2 sequences are SGHRS and YFSETQ. The CDR3 nucleotides are TGCGCCAGCAGCTCAAAGCGGGAGGGCACCGGGGAGCTGTTTTTT. It codes for CASSSKREGTGELFF.

The chain recombines TRBV6-5 with TRBJ1-5; D remains unclear. Deletions cut 0 bases from V and 0 bases from J, with 6 bases between. The CDR3 length is 15 residues. Germline assignment: CDR1 MNHEY and CDR2 SVGAGI. The CDR3, as DNA: TGTGCCAGCAGTTACTCGCAAGCTAGCAATCAGCCCCAGCATTTT. It is translated as CASSYSQASNQPQHF.

The chain has TRBV5-8 and TRBJ1-6; 9 bases map to TRBD1. V gave up 0 bases and J gave up 10 bases; unmatched junction bases: 11. Germline CDR1 and CDR2: SGHTS and YDEGEE. The length of the CDR3 is 17 residues. The CDR3, as DNA: TGTGCCAGCAGCTTGGGCGTGGGAGGGACAGGGAGATCACCCCTCCACTTT. Protein sequence: CASSLGVGGTGRSPLHF. Filled out from reference TRBV5-8 and TRBJ1-6, the complete variable domain reads EAGVTQSPTHLIKTRGQQATLRCSPISGHTSVYWYQQALGLGLQFLLWYDEGEERNRGNFPPRFSGRQFPNYSSELNVNALELEDSALYLCASSLGVGGTGRSPLHFGNGTRLTVT.

This rearrangement joins TRBV7-9 to TRBJ2-1, with no clear D. The CDR3 consists of 11 residues. Trimming took off 6 bases at V and 13 bases at J, with 13 bases between the two ends. Germline lookup yields CDR1 SEHNR and CDR2 FQNEAQ (reference sequence). CDR3 coding DNA: TGTGCCAGCAGTCCTGACTCTTCCCAGTTCTTC. This encodes CASSPDSSQFF.

The DNA for the CDR3 is TGCGCCAGCAGCTTGGCACCGTCTCTTGACAGATACTACGAGCAGTACTTC. Translated: CASSLAPSLDRYYEQYF. The rearrangement links TRBV5-1 to TRBJ2-7, with D possibly TRBD1 on 5 matching bases. V gave up 0 bases and J gave up 3 bases, with 19 bases separating them. The CDR3 has 17 amino acids. Germline assignment: CDR1 SGHRS and CDR2 YFSETQ.

This chain connects TRBV5-4 to TRBJ2-1; 8 bases match TRBD2. The germline CDR1 and CDR2 sequences are SGHNT and YYREEE (reference sequence). This CDR3 comprises 16 residues. With V trimmed by 4 bases and J by 7 bases, 13 bases remained unmatched. CDR3 protein: CASSAFPGGPQNEQFF. CDR3 coding DNA: TGTGCCAGCAGCGCATTTCCGGGAGGGCCTCAGAATGAGCAGTTCTTC.

This chain links TRBV5-6 with TRBJ1-2; 10 bases fit TRBD1. The V and J ends lost 4 bases and 2 bases, in that order; junction bases with no gene match: 5. The CDR3 has 15 residues. From germline, CDR1 is SGHDT and CDR2 YYEEEE. CDR3 sequence reads: CASSGRTGGNYGYTF. The CDR3 nucleotides read TGTGCCAGCAGCGGACGGACAGGGGGGAACTATGGCTACACCTTC.

The chain combines TRBV28 with TRBJ2-3; 8 positions match TRBD2. Germline-derived CDR1 and CDR2 are MDHEN and SYDVKM. V was pared by 6 bases and J by 4 bases, with 15 bases of the junction left unmatched. The CDR3 has 17 amino acids. The CDR3 sequence is CASSRPRGAGGPDTQYF. CDR3 sequence (DNA): TGTGCCAGCAGCCGCCCTAGGGGGGCGGGAGGACCAGATACGCAGTATTTT.

The rearrangement uses TRBV9 and TRBJ2-5; D remains unclear. The ends were cut back, 0 bases at V and 3 bases at J, with 18 bases in the middle. CDR1 is SGDLS, CDR2 YYNGEE, per germline. The CDR3 is 17 amino acids. DNA for the CDR3: TGTGCCAGCAGCGTAGAAGGCGAGAGGTCCCAAAAAGAGACCCAGTACTTC. Translating it yields CASSVEGERSQKETQYF.

The rearrangement joins TRBV10-1 to TRBJ1-1; no clear D gene. CDR1 is WNHNN, CDR2 SYGVQD, per germline (reference sequence). The CDR3 is made up of 15 amino acids. Trimming removed 0 bases from V and 1 base from J, with 9 bases in between. The CDR3 loop is CASSESPRGNTEAFF. The CDR3 DNA reads TGCGCCAGCAGTGAGTCACCCAGAGGGAACACTGAAGCTTTCTTT.

The genes are TRBV7-6 and TRBJ2-7; D not certain. Germline values: CDR1 SGHVS, CDR2 FNYEAQ. The ends were cut back, 2 bases at V and 4 bases at J, with 15 bases in the middle. This CDR3 is built from 15 residues. The CDR3 loop is CASSLQAWDFYEQYF. Here the CDR3 DNA reads TGTGCCAGCAGCTTACAAGCCTGGGATTTTTACGAGCAGTACTTC.